This TCR beta chain was captured by sequencing in a study of T-cell memory formation after mild COVID-19. Study outcomes and limitations: CD4/CD8 balance characterized clones contracting day 15 to 85, and CD4+ skew characterized later expanders.

From germline, CDR1 is LGHDT and CDR2 YNNKEL (reference sequence). The V gene end was trimmed by 0 bases and the J gene end by 5 bases; junction bases not matched to a gene: 33. The CDR3 totals 24 residues. This clonotype was seen a few times. Its antigen remains unknown. One entry per CDR3 protein results from TCRdb running MiXCR on the 5' RACE reads. There are a few hundred thousand distinct CDR3 sequences in the sample; around a quarter occur only once, and approximately 12% lies in the top ten. Sequencing was done on a sample of PBMCs or a T cell subset sorted from them (not recorded which). The chain is built from TRBV3-1 and TRBJ2-5; 7 bases map to TRBD2. This receptor was identified in an adult woman who had mild COVID-19 (a few samples of this study predate the infection). Cell type and time point are not known. CDR3 sequence: CASSQDREEKASWRNPGGPETQYF. The CDR3 DNA follows: TGTGCCAGCAGCCAAGATCGGGAGGAGAAAGCCTCTTGGCGGAATCCGGGAGGTCCGGAGACCCAGTACTTC.